Sequencing of this T cell receptor (beta chain) was carried out in a study of response to subunit inactivated influenza vaccine. Study-wide points: After each seasonal influenza vaccination, few new T cells are recruited, the authors suggested.

From the RT-PCR reads, TCRdb called clonotypes with MiXCR, one entry per CDR3 protein. The sample carries about 500,000 distinct CDR3 sequences, 7.2% recorded once. Note on this clonotype: The antigen is undetermined.

Germline-derived CDR1 and CDR2 are ENHRY and SYGVKD. This CDR3 has 13 amino acids. Trimming removed 6 bases at V and 5 bases at J, with 11 bases between. Specimen: PBMCs from blood, collected around 25 months after vaccination. The TCR sequence derives from a man aged 50 to 69 who received an inactivated influenza vaccine. The chain combines TRBV10-3 with TRBJ1-5, with D tentatively TRBD1 (6 bases). CDR3 residues: CAISKDRDQPQHF. The DNA of the CDR3 is TGTGCCATCAGCAAGGACAGAGATCAGCCCCAGCATTTT.